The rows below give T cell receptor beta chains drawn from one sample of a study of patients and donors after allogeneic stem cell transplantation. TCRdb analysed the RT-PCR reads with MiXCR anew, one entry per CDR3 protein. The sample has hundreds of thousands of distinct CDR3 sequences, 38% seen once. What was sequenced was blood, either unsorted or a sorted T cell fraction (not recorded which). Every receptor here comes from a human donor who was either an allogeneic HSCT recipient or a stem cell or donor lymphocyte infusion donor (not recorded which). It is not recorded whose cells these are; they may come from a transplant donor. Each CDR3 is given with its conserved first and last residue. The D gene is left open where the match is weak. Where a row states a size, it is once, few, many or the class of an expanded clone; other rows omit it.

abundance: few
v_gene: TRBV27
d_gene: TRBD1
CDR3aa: CASSLGDRVSEKLFF

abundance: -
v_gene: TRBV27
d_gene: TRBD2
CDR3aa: CASSRDYYDEQFF

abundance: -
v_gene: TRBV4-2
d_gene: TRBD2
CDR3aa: CASTEAGGVTDTQYF

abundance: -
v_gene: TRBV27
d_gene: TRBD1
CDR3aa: CASSRRQGIYEQYF

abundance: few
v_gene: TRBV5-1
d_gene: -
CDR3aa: CASSLASGTYEQYF

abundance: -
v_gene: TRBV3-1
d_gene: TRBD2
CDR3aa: CASSLRPGGPNWDTQYF

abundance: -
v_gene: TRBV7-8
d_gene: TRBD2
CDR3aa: CASSLPGLAVLYNEQFF

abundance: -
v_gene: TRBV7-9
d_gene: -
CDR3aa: CASSLRGGGAPLHF

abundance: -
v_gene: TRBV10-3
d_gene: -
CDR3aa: CAISGTAAGNTIYF

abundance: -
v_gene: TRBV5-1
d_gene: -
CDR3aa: CASSLDSKDYEQYF

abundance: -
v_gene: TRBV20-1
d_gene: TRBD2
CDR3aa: CSASGQMSRGGYEQYF

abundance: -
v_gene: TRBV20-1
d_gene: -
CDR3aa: CSAPSGGGTEAFF

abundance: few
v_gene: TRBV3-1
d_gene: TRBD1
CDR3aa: CASSPIRGRRPNYGYTF

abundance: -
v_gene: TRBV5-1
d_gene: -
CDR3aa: CASSWQDGHNEQFF

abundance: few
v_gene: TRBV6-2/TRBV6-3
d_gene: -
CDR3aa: CASSIGGLTYEQYF

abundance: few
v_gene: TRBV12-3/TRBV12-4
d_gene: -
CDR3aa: CASINEGGGTEAFF